The source of this T cell receptor beta chain is a study of identifying expanded T cells in peripheral blood. This clone was observed a handful of times. Antigen unknown. Collection occurred without any documented infections or immune events in donors. This table comes from immunoSEQ multiplex PCR, and its TCRdb copy is limited to in-frame clones, with some not included. The data show around 100,000 clones, around nine tenths seen once. Broader study findings: Across healthy donors, higher total template counts meant significantly greater two-week count variance. Differentially abundant clones: about 1.1 between replicates, approximately 15 at around 14 days, less than 25 at four.

Material: blood. The clonotype was recovered from a person aged 18 to 70 in good health.

The CDR3 nucleotides read TGTGCCAGCAGCCTCTTCGGGGGCCAAGAGACCCAGTACTTC. This encodes CASSLFGGQETQYF. The rearrangement uses TRBV9 and TRBJ2-5, with D perhaps matching TRBD2 (6 bases). Looked up from germline, CDR1 is SGDLS and CDR2 is YYNGEE. The CDR3 loop spans 14 amino acids. Trimming left V 4 bases short and J 1 base short, with 11 bases between. The complete variable domain, with remaining parts taken from reference TRBV9 and TRBJ2-5, reads DSGVTQTPKHLITATGQRVTLRCSPRSGDLSVYWYQQSLDQGLQFLIQYYNGEERAKGNILERFSAQQFPDLHSELNLSSLELGDSALYFCASSLFGGQETQYFGPGTRLLVL.